Listed here is a single T cell receptor beta chain. Antigen specificity is unknown. One entry per CDR3 protein, called by TCRdb with MiXCR from the 5' RACE reads. The table has 70,000 to 90,000 distinct CDR3 sequences, about 10% seen once. This record comes from a study of early T cells in non-severe SARS-CoV-2 infection. Study-wide results and caveats: Missing private and CD4 specificities, VDJdb matching favored anti-spike CD8 responses.

V lost 3 bases, J lost 0 bases, and 18 bases lay in between. The CDR3 has 18 amino acids. Germline assignment: CDR1 SGHNT and CDR2 YENEEA. The chain recombines TRBV11-3 with TRBJ2-1; tentative D call: TRBD2 (6 bases). The TCR comes from an adult who was a healthcare worker with PCR-confirmed SARS-CoV-2 infection or an uninfected control (not recorded which). Sequenced here: whole blood, sampled at baseline. Written as DNA, the CDR3 is TGTGCCAGCAGCTTGGGAGGTAGCGCGATCCTCTCCTACAATGAGCAGTTCTTC. The encoded protein is CASSLGGSAILSYNEQFF.